The sequence of this TCR beta chain was determined in a study of cytomegalovirus exposure and HLA in healthy donors. Study-level points and caveats: Association with HLA alleles at 0.05 false discovery rate was found for 16,951 TCR beta sequences in a later analysis. The majority of TCR sequences were rare, yet some public TCRs appeared in many donors. Cytomegalovirus association was assigned to 150 to 200 TCR beta chains.

For this clone: Its antigen is unidentified.

The PCR employed 60 Vbeta primers together with 13 Jbeta primers. Clones were read by immunoSEQ multiplex PCR, and TCRdb kept only the in-frame ones, dropping some. The repertoire holds 85,000 to 100,000 clones, with roughly 83% as singletons. Per germline, CDR1 SGDLS and CDR2 YYNGEE. The CDR3 is made up of 16 amino acids. The V and J ends lost 4 bases and 0 bases respectively, with 13 bases between them. The receptor comes from a male donor in good health and CMV-seropositive. The V and J genes are TRBV9 and TRBJ1-4, with a weak D call TRBD1 (6 bases). Sequences were obtained from PBMCs. CDR3 sequence: CASSIGTSATNEKLFF. The CDR3 region has the DNA TGTGCCAGCAGCATTGGGACAAGTGCAACTAATGAAAAACTGTTTTTT.